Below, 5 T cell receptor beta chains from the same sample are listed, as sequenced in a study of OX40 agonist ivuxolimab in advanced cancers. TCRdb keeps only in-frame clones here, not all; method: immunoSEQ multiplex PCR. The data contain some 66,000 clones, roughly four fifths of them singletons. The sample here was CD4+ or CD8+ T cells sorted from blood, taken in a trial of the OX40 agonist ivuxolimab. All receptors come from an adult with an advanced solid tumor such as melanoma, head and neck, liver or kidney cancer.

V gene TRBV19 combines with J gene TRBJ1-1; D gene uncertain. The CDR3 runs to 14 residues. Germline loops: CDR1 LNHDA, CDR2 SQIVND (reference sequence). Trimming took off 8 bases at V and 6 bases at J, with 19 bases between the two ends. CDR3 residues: CASLPNPGGAEAFF. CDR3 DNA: TGTGCCAGTCTGCCGAACCCGGGAGGCGCTGAAGCTTTCTTT.

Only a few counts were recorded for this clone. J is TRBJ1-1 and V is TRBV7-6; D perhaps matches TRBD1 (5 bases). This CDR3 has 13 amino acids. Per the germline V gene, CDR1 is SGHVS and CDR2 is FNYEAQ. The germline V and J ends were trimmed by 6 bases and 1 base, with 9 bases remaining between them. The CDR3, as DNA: TGTGCCAGCAGGGAAGGACAGAACACTGAAGCTTTCTTT. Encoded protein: CASREGQNTEAFF. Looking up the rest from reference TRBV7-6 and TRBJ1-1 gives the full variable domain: GAGVSQSPRYKVTKRGQDVALRCDPISGHVSLYWYRQALGQGPEFLTYFNYEAQQDKSGLPNDRFSAERPEGSISTLTIQRTEQRDSAMYRCASREGQNTEAFFGQGTRLTVV.

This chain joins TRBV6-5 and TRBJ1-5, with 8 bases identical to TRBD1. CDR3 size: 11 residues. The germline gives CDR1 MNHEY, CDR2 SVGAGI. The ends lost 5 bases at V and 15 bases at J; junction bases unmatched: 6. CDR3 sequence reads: CASSGGQGMHF. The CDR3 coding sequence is TGTGCCAGCAGTGGCGGACAGGGAATGCATTTT.

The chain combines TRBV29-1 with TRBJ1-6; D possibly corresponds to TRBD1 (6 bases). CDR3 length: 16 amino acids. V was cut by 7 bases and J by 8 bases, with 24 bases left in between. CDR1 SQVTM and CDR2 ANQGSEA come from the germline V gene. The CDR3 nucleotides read TGCAGCGCAGACCGCCTCGTTGGAGGGGGGGATTCACCCCTCCACTTT. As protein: CSADRLVGGGDSPLHF.

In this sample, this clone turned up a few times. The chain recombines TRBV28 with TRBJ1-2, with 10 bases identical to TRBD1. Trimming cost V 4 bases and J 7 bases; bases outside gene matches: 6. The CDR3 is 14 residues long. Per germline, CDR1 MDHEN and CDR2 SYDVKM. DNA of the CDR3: TGTGCCAGCAGTTGGACAGGGGGGACTTTTGGCTACACCTTC. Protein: CASSWTGGTFGYTF.